These 15 T cell receptor beta chains came from one sample sequenced in a study of T cells in Graves' hyperthyroidism and ophthalmopathy. Amplification targeted TCR beta CDR3 regions from RNA transcripts. The HTBI set primed first-round TCR CDR3 RT-PCR. TCRdb independently ran MiXCR on the multiplex PCR reads; one entry per CDR3 protein. The sample lists roughly 630,000 distinct CDR3 sequences, 15% to 19% occurring once. Material: blood. All receptors derive from a woman under 40 with Graves' hyperthyroidism.

J is TRBJ1-2 and V is TRBV10-2; D is unclear. Germline loops: CDR1 WSHSY, CDR2 SAAADI. V lost 6 bases and J 4 bases, leaving 12 bases between the germline ends. The CDR3 spans 13 residues. CDR3 DNA sequence: TGCGCCAGCAGCGGTGGTCTTAGCTATGGCTACACCTTC. It codes for CASSGGLSYGYTF.

This clonotype was counted ten times or more. This chain links TRBV7-9 with TRBJ2-5, with D perhaps TRBD1 or TRBD2 (5 bases each). The CDR3 loop spans 14 amino acids. Germline CDR1 and CDR2: SEHNR and FQNEAQ (reference sequence). Trimming cost V 5 bases and J 4 bases, with 14 bases left between them. This CDR3 reads CASSRGVVGETQYF. The CDR3 nucleotides are TGTGCCAGCAGCCGAGGGGTCGTCGGAGAGACCCAGTACTTC.

Concerning this clonotype: This may come from a read error, since a much larger clone is one base off. The chain combines TRBV3-1 with TRBJ2-2; 7 bases fit TRBD1. Germline V gene sequence: CDR1 LGHDT, CDR2 YNNKEL (reference sequence). The CDR3 runs to 16 residues. The CDR3 DNA reads as TGTGCCAGCAGTCCGGGACAGTACGCGAACACCGGGGAGCTGCTTTTT. Its protein is CASSPGQYANTGELLF.

This clonotype was seen at least ten times. The rearrangement uses TRBV12-3 or TRBV12-4 and TRBJ2-3, with a possible D match to TRBD2 (6 bases). This CDR3 region has 15 residues. V lost 2 bases, J lost 2 bases, and 11 bases lay in between. CDR3 nucleotide sequence: TGTGCCAGCAGTTTAAGGTCGGACTACACAGATACGCAGTATTTT. It specifies CASSLRSDYTDTQYF.

This clonotype was observed at least ten times. The chain uses TRBV10-3 and TRBJ1-1; a weak D match, TRBD1 (6 bases). The V end lost 2 bases, the J end lost 7 bases, and 14 bases lay between the germline ends. CDR3 size: 14 residues. CDR1 is ENHRY, CDR2 SYGVKD, per germline. The CDR3 region has the DNA TGTGCCATCAGTGAGCCAGAGGACAGTCTTGAAGCTTTCTTT. Protein sequence: CAISEPEDSLEAFF.

This clonotype was counted ten times or more. The V call is TRBV27, the J call TRBJ2-1, with a weak D call TRBD2 (6 bases). The CDR3 is 13 residues long. Germline CDR1 is MNHEY and CDR2 is SMNVEV (reference sequence). V was pared by 3 bases and J by 7 bases, with 10 bases between. CDR3 nucleotide sequence: TGTGCCAGCAGTTTTGGAGGGAGTAATGAGCAGTTCTTC. Amino acid sequence: CASSFGGSNEQFF.

In its sample, this clonotype was seen many times. The rearrangement uses TRBV29-1 and TRBJ1-5, with D maybe TRBD1 (6 bases). V shed 4 bases and J shed 3 bases, with 10 bases lying between them. CDR1 is SQVTM, CDR2 ANQGSEA, per germline. The CDR3 totals 13 residues. CDR3: CSVGGHPNQPQHF. DNA of the CDR3: TGCAGCGTTGGGGGGCACCCCAATCAGCCCCAGCATTTT.

CDR3 sequence reads: CSARTGGIQPQHF. In nucleotides, the CDR3 is TGCAGTGCTAGGACAGGGGGCATCCAGCCCCAGCATTTT. This chain connects TRBV20-1 to TRBJ1-5; TRBD1 matches 10 bases. Unmatched junction bases numbered 3, after V lost 3 bases and J lost 7 bases. CDR1 and CDR2 from the germline V gene are DFQATT and SNEGSKA (reference sequence). The CDR3 contains 13 residues.

This clonotype was counted between two and nine times. The rearrangement links TRBV11-1 to TRBJ2-7; TRBD1 aligns across 10 bases. The J call is in doubt because the DNA end fits TRBJ2-1 better. This CDR3 spans 18 amino acids. CDR1 is SGHAT and CDR2 is FQDESV in the germline V gene (reference sequence). In DNA form, the CDR3 reads TGTGCCAGCAGCTTAGAGGGGACAGGGGCATCCGACGCCTACGAGCAGTTCTTC. This sequence encodes CASSLEGTGASDAYEQFF.

The V and J genes are TRBV9 and TRBJ2-2; TRBD1 matches at 9 bases. Germline V gene sequence: CDR1 SGDLS, CDR2 YYNGEE. The ends lost 4 bases at V and 1 base at J; junction bases unmatched: 17. This CDR3 region has 20 residues. This CDR3 is CASSPGGGTGFLKNTGELFF. The CDR3 nucleotides are TGTGCCAGCAGCCCCGGGGGAGGGACAGGGTTTCTAAAGAACACCGGGGAGCTGTTTTTT.

This clonotype appeared many times. The chain is built from TRBV9 and TRBJ2-7, with 9 bases that match TRBD1. From germline, CDR1 is SGDLS and CDR2 YYNGEE. The CDR3 has 15 residues. With V trimmed by 0 bases and J by 3 bases, 4 bases remained unmatched. The CDR3 bases are TGTGCCAGCAGCGTAGAGGGACAGGGCGGCTACGAGCAGTACTTC. It translates to CASSVEGQGGYEQYF.

This clonotype was observed many times. This rearrangement joins TRBV7-2 to TRBJ2-7, with D perhaps assigned TRBD1 or TRBD2 (5 bases each). The V gene's germline CDR1 is SGHTA and CDR2 FQGNSA. This CDR3 comprises 14 residues. Between the trimmed V and J ends, which lost 7 bases and 3 bases, there was a span of 16 bases. The CDR3 DNA is TGTGCCAGCAAGCTAGCATTGGGGGACTACGAGCAGTACTTC. Protein product: CASKLALGDYEQYF. Filled out from reference TRBV7-2 and TRBJ2-7, the complete variable domain reads GAGVSQSPSNKVTEKGKDVELRCDPISGHTALYWYRQSLGQGLEFLIYFQGNSAPDKSGLPSDRFSAERTGGSVSTLTIQRTQQEDSAVYLCASKLALGDYEQYFGPGTRLTVT.

The chain is built from TRBV6-5 and TRBJ1-2; possibly TRBD1 for D (5 bases). There are 15 residues in the CDR3. V was pared by 2 bases and J by 3 bases, with 13 bases between. Germline V CDR1 and CDR2: MNHEY, SVGAGI. CDR3 residues: CASSYGTDRDYGYTF. The CDR3, as DNA: TGTGCCAGCAGTTACGGGACCGACCGGGACTATGGCTACACCTTC.

This clonotype was seen more than once but under ten times. V usage is TRBV7-9 and J usage is TRBJ1-2; D is ambiguous. The CDR3 is made up of 15 amino acids. CDR1 and CDR2 from the germline V gene are SEHNR and FQNEAQ (reference sequence). V lost 0 bases, J lost 5 bases, and 13 bases lay in between. CDR3 DNA: TGTGCCAGCAGCTTAGCGTACGACACATTTTATGGCTACACCTTC. Amino acids: CASSLAYDTFYGYTF.

This clonotype has just a few counts. V gene TRBV19 combines with J gene TRBJ2-3; 7 bases agree with TRBD1. The CDR3 has 14 amino acids. Per germline, CDR1 LNHDA and CDR2 SQIVND (reference sequence). The junction had 2 bases not matched to a gene; V was cut back by 3 bases and J by 2 bases. The CDR3 loop is CASSMGQTTDTQYF. DNA of the CDR3: TGTGCCAGTAGTATGGGACAGACCACAGATACGCAGTATTTT.